A selection of T cell receptor beta chains follows, all from one sample in a study of Graves' ophthalmopathy and Graves' hyperthyroidism. TCRdb processed the multiplex PCR reads anew with MiXCR; each CDR3 protein has one entry. The sample lists roughly 400,000 distinct CDR3 sequences, roughly 14% occurring once. The sample was peripheral blood. These receptors all come from a woman in her late teens or twenties with stable Graves' hyperthyroidism. Each CDR3 is given without its conserved first and last residue.

CDR3 protein: ASRAQGGEQY; V gene: TRBV12-3/TRBV12-4; J gene: TRBJ2-7
CDR3 protein: ASSQDLLGLYGYT; V gene: TRBV3-1; J gene: TRBJ1-2
CDR3 protein: ASSPGTGHEKLF; V gene: TRBV12-3/TRBV12-4; J gene: TRBJ1-4
CDR3 protein: ASSLALDGELF; V gene: TRBV5-1; J gene: TRBJ2-2
CDR3 protein: ASNLTGAGPPEQF; V gene: TRBV7-3; J gene: .
CDR3 protein: ATKWGQGVDQPQH; V gene: TRBV15; J gene: TRBJ1-5
CDR3 protein: ASSRDTLYEQY; V gene: TRBV7-8; J gene: TRBJ2-7
CDR3 protein: ASSLAVGHGETQY; V gene: TRBV11-2; J gene: TRBJ2-5
CDR3 protein: ASRLLAGGTEAF; V gene: TRBV6-1; J gene: TRBJ1-1
CDR3 protein: SVEARQGGEAF; V gene: TRBV29-1; J gene: TRBJ1-1
CDR3 protein: ASSWQRGGFYEQY; V gene: TRBV11-2; J gene: TRBJ2-7
CDR3 protein: ASSLATGWSAEAF; V gene: TRBV5-1; J gene: TRBJ1-1
CDR3 protein: ASRLPGQGNIQY; V gene: TRBV19; J gene: TRBJ2-4
CDR3 protein: ATRATGEETQY; V gene: TRBV6-5; J gene: TRBJ2-5
CDR3 protein: AISESSWDSGTEAF; V gene: TRBV10-3; J gene: TRBJ1-1
CDR3 protein: SAIEAIQETQY; V gene: TRBV20-1; J gene: TRBJ2-5
CDR3 protein: AIRGTTRQETQY; V gene: TRBV10-3; J gene: TRBJ2-5
CDR3 protein: SAKGPYGELF; V gene: TRBV20-1; J gene: TRBJ2-2
CDR3 protein: ASAIGFSMETQY; V gene: TRBV2; J gene: TRBJ2-5
CDR3 protein: ASSMGGLANYGYT; V gene: TRBV19; J gene: TRBJ1-2
CDR3 protein: ASSEEGDQPQH; V gene: TRBV6-1; J gene: TRBJ1-5
CDR3 protein: ASSLAWDGQY; V gene: TRBV11-1; J gene: TRBJ2-7